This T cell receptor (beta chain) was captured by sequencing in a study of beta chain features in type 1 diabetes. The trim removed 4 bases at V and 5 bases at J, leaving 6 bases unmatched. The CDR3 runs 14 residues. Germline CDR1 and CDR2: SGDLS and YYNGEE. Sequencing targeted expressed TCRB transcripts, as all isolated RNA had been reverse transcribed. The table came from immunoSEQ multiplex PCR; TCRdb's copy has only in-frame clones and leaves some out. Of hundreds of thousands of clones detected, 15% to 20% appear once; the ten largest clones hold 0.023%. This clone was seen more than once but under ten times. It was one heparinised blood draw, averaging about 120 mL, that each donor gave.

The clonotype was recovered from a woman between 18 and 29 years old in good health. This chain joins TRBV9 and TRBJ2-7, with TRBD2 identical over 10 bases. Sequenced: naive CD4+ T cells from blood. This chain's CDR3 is CASSPRGLANEQYF. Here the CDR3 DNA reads TGTGCCAGCAGCCCGAGGGGACTAGCGAACGAGCAGTACTTC.